Listed below are T cell receptor beta chains from one sample, sequenced in a study of T-cell reconstitution after alpha-beta-depleted transplantation in children. Each CDR3 protein gets one entry after TCRdb re-called the PCR reads with MiXCR. The profile shows 250,000 to 350,000 distinct CDR3 sequences, 9.9% of them singletons. The sample here was PBMCs from the stem cell graft donor, taken from the stem cell graft. The receptor set was obtained from a human donor who donated a stem cell graft to a child with SCID. Both conserved end residues are part of each CDR3. The D gene is left open where the match is weak. Clone size is stated in some rows and not others, as once, few, many or a class when expanded.

size: many
J: TRBJ2-3
D: TRBD1
V: TRBV20-1
CDR3: CSARGQGTDTQYF
DNA: TGCAGTGCTAGGGGACAGGGCACAGATACGCAGTATTTT

size: NA
J: TRBJ2-2
D: TRBD1
V: TRBV12-3/TRBV12-4
CDR3: CASREVGQELGELFF
DNA: TGTGCCAGCAGAGAAGTGGGACAGGAGCTCGGGGAGCTGTTTTTT

size: NA
J: TRBJ2-2
D: TRBD1
V: TRBV19
CDR3: CASTTGTGGHGELFF
DNA: TGTGCCAGTACCACCGGGACAGGGGGCCACGGGGAGCTGTTTTTT

size: NA
J: TRBJ2-2
D: NA
V: TRBV14
CDR3: CASSQAGFGELFF
DNA: TGTGCCAGCAGCCAAGCAGGTTTCGGGGAGCTGTTTTTT

size: NA
J: TRBJ2-1
D: NA
V: TRBV27
CDR3: CASSRDGYNEQFF
DNA: TGTGCCAGCAGTCGGGACGGCTACAATGAGCAGTTCTTC

size: NA
J: TRBJ1-2
D: NA
V: TRBV18
CDR3: CASSPQGSSYGYTF
DNA: TGTGCCAGCTCACCCCAGGGGTCGTCCTATGGCTACACCTTC

size: few
J: TRBJ2-6
D: NA
V: TRBV5-1
CDR3: CASSRDGHSGANVLTF
DNA: TGCGCCAGCAGCCGCGACGGACACTCTGGGGCCAACGTCCTGACTTTC

size: many
J: TRBJ2-3
D: TRBD1
V: TRBV7-3
CDR3: CASSDRTGGIDTQYF
DNA: TGTGCCAGCTCTGATAGGACAGGGGGCATAGATACGCAGTATTTT

size: NA
J: TRBJ2-1
D: NA
V: TRBV6-5
CDR3: CASSYSAVGEQFF
DNA: TGTGCCAGCAGTTACTCGGCCGTCGGGGAGCAGTTCTTC

size: many
J: TRBJ1-5
D: NA
V: TRBV12-3/TRBV12-4
CDR3: CASSFSHRNQPQHF
DNA: TGTGCCAGCAGTTTTTCCCACAGGAATCAGCCCCAGCATTTT

size: many
J: TRBJ2-5
D: TRBD1
V: TRBV12-3/TRBV12-4
CDR3: CASSPGTGKETQYF
DNA: TGTGCCAGCAGCCCCGGGACAGGGAAAGAGACCCAGTACTTC

size: few
J: TRBJ2-7
D: TRBD2
V: TRBV3-1
CDR3: CASSPLAGGPILYEQYF
DNA: TGTGCCAGCAGCCCGCTAGCGGGGGGGCCTATATTGTACGAGCAGTACTTC

size: NA
J: TRBJ1-2
D: NA
V: TRBV7-6
CDR3: CASSEGLLYGYTF
DNA: TGTGCCAGCAGCGAGGGACTGCTCTATGGCTACACCTTC

size: few
J: TRBJ2-5
D: NA
V: TRBV7-9
CDR3: CASSPGLMQGETQYF
DNA: TGTGCCAGCAGCCCTGGTTTGATGCAGGGAGAGACCCAGTACTTC

size: NA
J: TRBJ2-7
D: NA
V: TRBV7-9
CDR3: CASSIMGEQYF
DNA: TGTGCCAGCAGTATAATGGGCGAGCAGTACTTC

size: few
J: TRBJ1-1
D: TRBD1
V: TRBV10-2
CDR3: CASSRGTGEAEAFF
DNA: TGCGCCAGCAGTCGAGGGACAGGGGAGGCTGAAGCTTTCTTT

size: few
J: TRBJ2-7
D: NA
V: TRBV7-8
CDR3: CASSLAGTQSYEQYF
DNA: TGTGCCAGCAGCTTAGCCGGGACACAATCCTACGAGCAGTACTTC

size: many
J: TRBJ2-7
D: TRBD1
V: TRBV27
CDR3: CASSLRQGGYEQYF
DNA: TGTGCCAGCAGTTTAAGACAGGGGGGGTACGAGCAGTACTTC

size: NA
J: TRBJ2-3
D: NA
V: TRBV5-1
CDR3: CASSLAASSTDTQYF
DNA: TGCGCCAGCAGCTTGGCGGCTAGTTCCACAGATACGCAGTATTTT

size: few
J: TRBJ2-7
D: NA
V: TRBV7-9
CDR3: CASSSPGPRGEQYF
DNA: TGTGCCAGCAGCTCTCCGGGACCTCGGGGGGAGCAGTACTTC

size: few
J: TRBJ2-3
D: TRBD1
V: TRBV10-2
CDR3: CASGQGPDTQYF
DNA: TGCGCCAGCGGACAGGGTCCAGATACGCAGTATTTT

size: few
J: TRBJ2-1
D: TRBD2
V: TRBV12-3/TRBV12-4
CDR3: CASSSSGGRNEQFF
DNA: TGTGCCAGCAGTTCCTCGGGGGGACGGAATGAGCAGTTCTTC

size: few
J: TRBJ2-7
D: TRBD1
V: TRBV27
CDR3: CASSSRQGANSYEQYF
DNA: TGTGCCAGCAGTTCCAGACAGGGGGCTAACTCCTACGAGCAGTACTTC

size: many
J: TRBJ2-3
D: NA
V: TRBV9
CDR3: CASSVANVNTDTQYF
DNA: TGTGCCAGCAGCGTAGCCAACGTTAACACAGATACGCAGTATTTT

size: NA
J: TRBJ2-1
D: NA
V: TRBV7-9
CDR3: CASSPRGAGYNEQFF
DNA: TGTGCCAGCAGCCCCAGGGGGGCTGGTTACAATGAGCAGTTCTTC

size: once
J: TRBJ2-6
D: NA
V: TRBV27
CDR3: CASSPQGSLSGANVLTF
DNA: TGTGCCAGCAGTCCTCAGGGGTCACTCTCTGGGGCCAACGTCCTGACTTTC

size: NA
J: TRBJ2-3
D: TRBD2
V: TRBV9
CDR3: CASSPWGGSDTQYF
DNA: TGTGCCAGCAGCCCTTGGGGGGGTTCGGATACGCAGTATTTT

size: few
J: TRBJ2-2
D: NA
V: TRBV5-1
CDR3: CASGKAETNTGELFF
DNA: TGCGCCAGCGGGAAAGCAGAGACTAACACCGGGGAGCTGTTTTTT

size: few
J: TRBJ2-7
D: NA
V: TRBV18
CDR3: CASSDISEGAYEQYF
DNA: TGTGCCAGCTCAGATATTAGCGAGGGGGCCTACGAGCAGTACTTC